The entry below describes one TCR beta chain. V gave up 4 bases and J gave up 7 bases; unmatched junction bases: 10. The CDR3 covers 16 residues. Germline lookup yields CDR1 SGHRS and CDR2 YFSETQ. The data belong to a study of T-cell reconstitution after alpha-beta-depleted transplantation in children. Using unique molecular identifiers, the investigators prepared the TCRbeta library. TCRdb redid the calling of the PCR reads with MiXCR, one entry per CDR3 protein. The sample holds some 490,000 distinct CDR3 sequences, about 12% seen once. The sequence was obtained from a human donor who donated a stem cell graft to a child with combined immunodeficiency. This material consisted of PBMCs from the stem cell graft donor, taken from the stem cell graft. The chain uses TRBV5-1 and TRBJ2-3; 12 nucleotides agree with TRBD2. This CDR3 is CASSPWASGGANTQYF. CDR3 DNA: TGCGCCAGCAGCCCGTGGGCTAGCGGGGGGGCAAATACGCAGTATTTT.